The 28 T cell receptor beta chains below were found in one sample sequenced in a study of T cell changes during pregnancy in multiple sclerosis. Data came from immunoSEQ multiplex PCR; TCRdb stores just in-frame clones and leaves some out. The table includes more than 65,000 clones, about 95% detected once. The source was peripheral blood, collected in the second trimester of pregnancy. These receptors originate from a female donor with multiple sclerosis, enrolled in a pregnancy study.

This clone was seen more than once but under ten times. This rearrangement joins TRBV30 to TRBJ2-2; no definite D call. Germline lookup yields CDR1 GTSNPN and CDR2 SVGIG (reference sequence). Trimming shortened V by 2 bases and J by 8 bases, and 9 bases separated the two germline ends. CDR3 length equals 12 residues. CDR3 in amino acids: CAWSSSVGELFF. CDR3 DNA sequence: TGTGCCTGGAGTTCTTCGGTGGGGGAGCTGTTTTTT.

V is TRBV18 and J is TRBJ1-4, with 7 bases lining up with TRBD1. The V gene's germline CDR1 is KGHSH and CDR2 LQKENI. V gave up 2 bases and J gave up 5 bases; unmatched junction bases: 5. This CDR3 has 15 amino acids. As DNA, the CDR3 is TGTGCCAGCTCACCAACCGGGACAGTAAATGAAAAACTGTTTTTT. Encoded protein: CASSPTGTVNEKLFF.

The chain combines TRBV12-5 with TRBJ2-2; TRBD2 agrees at 15 bases. The junction had 5 bases not matched to a gene; V was cut back by 0 bases and J by 0 bases. CDR1 LGHNT and CDR2 FRNRAP come from the germline V gene. The CDR3 consists of 20 residues. The CDR3 nucleotides read TGTGCTAGTGGTTTGGTACTGGGACTAGCGGGAGGCTCGAACACCGGGGAGCTGTTTTTT. Amino acids: CASGLVLGLAGGSNTGELFF.

The gene calls are TRBV28 and TRBJ1-1, with a tentative D call TRBD1 (6 bases). This CDR3 comprises 16 residues. The ends were cut back, 3 bases at V and 1 base at J, with 15 bases in the middle. From germline, CDR1 is MDHEN and CDR2 SYDVKM. The CDR3 loop is CASSLAHTGTNTEAFF. The DNA for the CDR3 is TGTGCCAGCAGTTTGGCCCATACAGGGACGAACACTGAAGCTTTCTTT.

This chain uses TRBV6-1 with TRBJ1-2; 7 bases align to TRBD1. The V segment lost 7 bases and the J segment 4 bases; nucleotides outside the gene matches: 9. This CDR3 has 14 amino acids. CDR1 and CDR2 from the germline V gene are MNHNS and SASEGT. The CDR3 spells CASTNSQGFYGYTF. DNA of the CDR3: TGTGCCAGCACCAACTCACAGGGGTTCTATGGCTACACCTTC.

The V gene is TRBV19, the J gene TRBJ2-6, with 8 bases aligning to TRBD1. The CDR3 consists of 19 residues. Germline assignment: CDR1 LNHDA and CDR2 SQIVND (reference sequence). The trim removed 4 bases at V and 0 bases at J, leaving 11 bases unmatched. CDR3 coding DNA: TGTGCCAGTAGTAACCTTGGGGGACAGGCAGGCTCTGGGGCCAACGTCCTGACTTTC. Translation gives CASSNLGGQAGSGANVLTF.

The rearrangement uses TRBV7-8 and TRBJ2-5; 7 bases line up with TRBD2. V shed 6 bases, J shed 0 bases, and the junction held 1 base outside the gene matches. The CDR3 is made up of 13 amino acids. Germline assignment: CDR1 SGHVS and CDR2 FQNEAQ. The CDR3 is CASRREYQETQYF. CDR3 bases: TGTGCCAGCAGGCGGGAGTACCAAGAGACCCAGTACTTC.

This rearrangement joins TRBV7-9 to TRBJ2-7; 9 bases are shared with TRBD1. From germline, CDR1 is SEHNR and CDR2 FQNEAQ (reference sequence). V was pared by 5 bases and J by 3 bases, with 5 bases of the junction left unmatched. This CDR3 has 14 amino acids. Here the CDR3 DNA reads TGTGCCAGCAGCACACAGGGGGCGGGCTACGAGCAGTACTTC. It specifies CASSTQGAGYEQYF.

This clone occurred once. The chain couples TRBV10-3 to TRBJ2-7, with 12 bases that match TRBD1. Germline CDR1 ENHRY, CDR2 SYGVKD. J lost 7 bases, V lost 4 bases, and 5 bases had no gene match. The CDR3 contains 14 residues. The CDR3 reads CAISGDRGLGEQYF. CDR3 DNA sequence: TGTGCCATCAGTGGGGACAGGGGGCTCGGGGAGCAGTACTTC.

This clone was recorded once. The rearrangement links TRBV5-1 to TRBJ2-2; no clear D gene. CDR1 is SGHRS, CDR2 YFSETQ, per germline. V was pared by 2 bases and J by 5 bases, with 4 bases between. The CDR3 totals 12 residues. CDR3 sequence reads: CASSFSTGELFF. The CDR3 DNA is TGCGCCAGCAGCTTCTCTACCGGGGAGCTGTTTTTT.

The chain employs TRBV6-1 and TRBJ1-2; the D gene is possibly TRBD1 (5 bases). CDR1 and CDR2 (germline): MNHNS, SASEGT. The CDR3 is made up of 12 amino acids. Trimming left V 8 bases short and J 3 bases short, with 10 bases between. The CDR3 sequence: CASQGADYGYTF. The CDR3, as DNA: TGTGCCAGCCAGGGCGCGGACTATGGCTACACCTTC.

This rearrangement joins TRBV5-1 to TRBJ2-7; 8 nucleotides agree with TRBD1. Germline trimming cut 0 bases from V and 2 bases from J; bases unmatched to any gene: 7. The CDR3 length is 16 residues. Germline V CDR1 and CDR2: SGHRS, YFSETQ. The CDR3 nucleotides are TGCGCCAGCAGCTTGGCCGAGGACAGGGCGACCTACGAGCAGTACTTC. Protein: CASSLAEDRATYEQYF.

The chain combines TRBV28 with TRBJ2-5; no definite D call. CDR3 size: 11 residues. With 7 bases removed from V and 7 bases from J, the gap between germline ends came to 10 bases. The germline V gene has CDR1 MDHEN and CDR2 SYDVKM. CDR3 amino acids: CASNDGWTQYF. CDR3 nucleotides: TGTGCCAGCAACGACGGGTGGACCCAGTACTTC.

V gene TRBV15 combines with J gene TRBJ1-5, with D uncertain. The V gene's germline CDR1 is LNHNV and CDR2 YYDKDF (reference sequence). The CDR3 length is 18 residues. Trimming cost V 0 bases and J 0 bases, with 15 bases left between them. The DNA of the CDR3 is TGTGCCACCAGCAGAGATCAGCCTTGGCGGTATAGCAATCAGCCCCAGCATTTT. Its protein is CATSRDQPWRYSNQPQHF. The full variable domain, with the rest looked up from reference TRBV15 and TRBJ1-5, is DAMVIQNPRYQVTQFGKPVTLSCSQTLNHNVMYWYQQKSSQAPKLLFHYYDKDFNNEADTPDNFQSRRPNTSFCFLDIRSPGLGDTAMYLCATSRDQPWRYSNQPQHFGDGTRLSIL.

In DNA, the CDR3 is TGTGCCAGCAGTTCCAGGGGGTTTAATGAAAAACTGTTTTTT. Protein product: CASSSRGFNEKLFF. The chain has TRBV28 and TRBJ1-4; TRBD1 aligns across 7 bases. This CDR3 is 14 amino acids long. V lost 4 bases to trimming and J lost 4 bases; unmatched junction nucleotides: 3. Germline loops: CDR1 MDHEN, CDR2 SYDVKM. Drawing the rest from reference TRBV28 and TRBJ1-4, the complete variable domain is DVKVTQSSRYLVKRTGEKVFLECVQDMDHENMFWYRQDPGLGLRLIYFSYDVKMKEKGDIPEGYSVSREKKERFSLILESASTNQTSMYLCASSSRGFNEKLFFGSGTQLSVL.

This clone appeared a single time. This sequence joins TRBV7-2 and TRBJ1-5; tentative D call: TRBD1 (5 bases). Germline V lookup: CDR1 SGHTA, CDR2 FQGNSA. With 0 bases removed from V and 3 bases from J, the gap between germline ends came to 9 bases. The CDR3 is 15 residues long. CDR3 residues: CASSLAGGNNQPQHF. The CDR3 region has the DNA TGTGCCAGCAGCTTAGCTGGGGGGAACAATCAGCCCCAGCATTTT.

The V call is TRBV4-1, the J call TRBJ2-3; 7 bases match TRBD2. V was clipped by 4 bases and J by 0 bases; unmatched bases: 4. The CDR3 has 15 residues. The germline CDR1 and CDR2 sequences are MGHRA and YSYEKL. The CDR3 loop is CASSPRLASTDTQYF. CDR3 nucleotides: TGCGCCAGCAGCCCCAGACTAGCTAGCACAGATACGCAGTATTTT.

The V gene is TRBV4-1, the J gene TRBJ2-1; no clear D gene. V was pared by 0 bases and J by 6 bases, with 12 bases between. CDR1 MGHRA and CDR2 YSYEKL come from the germline V gene. The CDR3 loop spans 15 amino acids. DNA for the CDR3: TGCGCCAGCAGCCAAGATACCGGGTCGGGCAATGAGCAGTTCTTC. This encodes CASSQDTGSGNEQFF.

V and J are TRBV15 and TRBJ1-2, with 9 bases aligning to TRBD1. The CDR3 length is 14 residues. V was clipped by 4 bases and J by 8 bases; unmatched bases: 8. The germline V gene has CDR1 LNHNV and CDR2 YYDKDF (reference sequence). The CDR3 loop is CATSTRTGENGYTF. The CDR3 DNA is TGTGCCACCAGCACACGGACAGGGGAGAACGGCTACACCTTC.

The chain recombines TRBV4-1 with TRBJ2-7; 7 nucleotides line up with TRBD1. Germline CDR1 MGHRA, CDR2 YSYEKL. The CDR3 has 16 residues. J was trimmed by 2 bases and V by 2 bases; bases with no gene match: 9. The CDR3 DNA reads as TGCGCCAGCAGCCAATCTTCCAGGGGGACGACCTACGAGCAGTACTTC. Translating gives CASSQSSRGTTYEQYF.

This clone has only one observation. The chain combines TRBV27 with TRBJ1-1, with D uncertain. The CDR3 contains 13 residues. Trimming stripped 3 bases from V and 4 bases from J, with 9 bases between. CDR1 and CDR2 (germline): MNHEY, SMNVEV (reference sequence). CDR3 sequence reads: CASSFEVVTEAFF. CDR3 in DNA: TGTGCCAGCAGTTTTGAAGTAGTCACTGAAGCTTTCTTT.

J is TRBJ2-2 and V is TRBV29-1; the D gene is possibly TRBD1 (5 bases). The CDR3 loop spans 14 amino acids. The V gene's germline CDR1 is SQVTM and CDR2 ANQGSEA. V gave up 4 bases and J gave up 5 bases, with 14 bases separating them. The CDR3 is CSVAQGGRTGELFF. Written as DNA, the CDR3 is TGCAGCGTTGCGCAGGGCGGTAGGACCGGGGAGCTGTTTTTT.

The genes are TRBV2 and TRBJ2-7; perhaps TRBD1 as D (5 bases). CDR1 and CDR2 from the germline V gene are SNHLY and FYNNEI. The CDR3 loop spans 15 amino acids. V gave up 1 base and J gave up 0 bases, with 10 bases separating them. The CDR3 loop reads CASSEGQPSSYEQYF. The CDR3 coding sequence is TGTGCCAGCAGTGAAGGACAGCCGAGCTCCTACGAGCAGTACTTC.

The chain has TRBV7-8 and TRBJ1-2, with 7 bases lining up with TRBD1. This CDR3 comprises 15 residues. V was pared by 2 bases and J by 2 bases, with 5 bases of the junction left unmatched. CDR1 SGHVS and CDR2 FQNEAQ come from the germline V gene. DNA for the CDR3: TGTGCCAGCAGCTTACGGGACAGCTTAAACTATGGCTACACCTTC. It encodes CASSLRDSLNYGYTF.

The chain recombines TRBV18 with TRBJ2-1; D is perhaps TRBD2 (5 bases). Trimming shortened V by 3 bases and J by 8 bases, and 17 bases separated the two germline ends. Germline V CDR1 and CDR2: KGHSH, LQKENI. The CDR3 is 15 residues long. CDR3 residues: CASSPSSGIGDEQFF. The DNA of the CDR3 is TGTGCCAGCTCACCGAGTTCCGGGATCGGCGATGAGCAGTTCTTC.

In this sample, this clone turned up a few times. The chain uses TRBV6-1 and TRBJ1-2; D may be TRBD1 (6 bases). The germline CDR1 and CDR2 sequences are MNHNS and SASEGT. Between the trimmed V and J ends, which lost 6 bases and 7 bases, there was a span of 15 bases. The CDR3 consists of 13 residues. DNA of the CDR3: TGTGCCAGCAGCGTCCAGGGGTCGGGTGGCTACACCTTC. This sequence encodes CASSVQGSGGYTF.

The chain uses TRBV19 and TRBJ1-1; the D gene is possibly TRBD1 (6 bases). The germline CDR1 and CDR2 sequences are LNHDA and SQIVND (reference sequence). Trimming took 6 bases from V and 1 from J, leaving 12 bases between them. The CDR3 loop spans 14 amino acids. CDR3 bases: TGTGCCAGTAGCCTACAGGGCCGGAACACTGAAGCTTTCTTT. Its translation: CASSLQGRNTEAFF.

The rearrangement uses TRBV27 and TRBJ2-4; TRBD1 agrees at 10 bases. CDR3 size: 20 residues. Germline CDR1 and CDR2: MNHEY and SMNVEV (reference sequence). The J segment lost 1 base and the V segment lost 3 bases, leaving 15 bases of the junction unmatched. The CDR3 DNA sequence: TGTGCCAGCAGTTTCCTGAGGGACAGGGGATTTCGGAGGGCCAAAAACATTCAGTACTTC. Its protein is CASSFLRDRGFRRAKNIQYF.